The TCR beta chain described here comes from a study of cytomegalovirus exposure and HLA in healthy donors. 60 Vbeta and 13 Jbeta primers were used in PCR. Only in-frame clones appear in the TCRdb table, and some are missing; sequencing was by immunoSEQ multiplex PCR. The sample table sets out approximately 38,000 clones. CDR1 is MNHEY, CDR2 SMNVEV, per germline (reference sequence). The CDR3 has 14 amino acids. Deletions cut 6 bases from V and 4 bases from J, with 14 bases between. The chain carries TRBV27 and TRBJ2-3; D remains unclear. The source material was PBMCs. The TCR originated in a man aged 30 to 39 in good health and CMV-seronegative. CDR3 residues: CASREIGVADTQYF. CDR3 sequence (DNA): TGTGCCAGCAGGGAGATCGGAGTGGCAGATACGCAGTATTTT.